Shown below are 23 T cell receptor beta chains from a single sample sequenced in a study of OX40 agonist ivuxolimab in advanced cancers. TCRdb's copy holds only in-frame clones and misses some; the assay was immunoSEQ multiplex PCR. The repertoire has tens of thousands of clones, just over 85% of them found once; the top ten carry over 1.5%. This specimen consisted of CD4+ or CD8+ T cells sorted from blood, obtained in a trial of the OX40 agonist ivuxolimab. The receptors here all came from an adult with an advanced solid tumor such as melanoma, head and neck, liver or kidney cancer.

Comment on this clone: One end of the junction varies from germline; a read error may be responsible. The chain combines TRBV7-3 with TRBJ2-1; 7 bases match TRBD2. The CDR3 is 13 amino acids. CDR1 is SGHTA, CDR2 FQGTGA, per germline. The CDR3 sequence is CASSPATSAYLVF. For the CDR3, the DNA is TGTGCCAGCAGCCCCGCTACTAGCGCCTACTTAGTCTTC.

The chain uses TRBV6-1 and TRBJ2-7; D possibly corresponds to TRBD1 (6 bases). The germline CDR1 and CDR2 sequences are MNHNS and SASEGT. V lost 6 bases to trimming and J lost 4 bases, with 16 bases between them. The CDR3 consists of 14 residues. The CDR3 spells CASSELQGRYEQYF. The DNA of the CDR3 is TGTGCCAGCAGCGAACTACAGGGCCGGTACGAGCAGTACTTC.

The J gene is TRBJ2-3, the V gene TRBV7-2; 7 bases are a match to TRBD1. The CDR3 covers 14 residues. V shed 7 bases and J 2 bases; nucleotides not matched to a gene: 6. Germline V gene lookup returns CDR1 SGHTA and CDR2 FQGNSA. CDR3 loop: CASKFGTDTDTQYF. The DNA for the CDR3 is TGTGCCAGCAAGTTTGGGACAGACACAGATACGCAGTATTTT. The full variable domain, completed using reference TRBV7-2 and TRBJ2-3, is GAGVSQSPSNKVTEKGKDVELRCDPISGHTALYWYRQSLGQGLEFLIYFQGNSAPDKSGLPSDRFSAERTGGSVSTLTIQRTQQEDSAVYLCASKFGTDTDTQYFGPGTRLTVL.

Details on this clone: One junction end does not reproduce the germline sequence, and a read error may be involved. The chain couples TRBV5-1 to TRBJ2-3; 12 bases match TRBD2. Germline V CDR1 and CDR2: SGHRS, YFSETQ. The CDR3 covers 15 residues. CDR3 region: CASSQTSGGTATQYF. In DNA form, the CDR3 reads TGCGCCAGCAGCCAGACTAGCGGGGGTACAGCTACGCAGTATTTT.

This chain's CDR3 is CASRPSGSKSETQYF. CDR3 sequence (DNA): TGCGCCAGCAGACCGTCGGGGTCAAAATCAGAGACCCAGTACTTC. The gene calls are TRBV5-1 and TRBJ2-5, with a weak D call TRBD2 (5 bases). The CDR3 consists of 15 residues. V lost 5 bases and J 4 bases, leaving 18 bases between the germline ends. Germline-derived CDR1 and CDR2 are SGHRS and YFSETQ.

In this sample, this clone turned up once. This chain links TRBV15 with TRBJ1-1, with unresolved D. CDR1 LNHNV and CDR2 YYDKDF come from the germline V gene (reference sequence). The V end was cut by 4 bases, the J end by 1 base, with 10 bases between. The CDR3 is 14 amino acids. This CDR3 is CATSIIGTNTEAFF. Written as DNA, the CDR3 is TGTGCCACCAGCATAATAGGTACGAACACTGAAGCTTTCTTT.

The rearrangement uses TRBV19 and TRBJ2-5; D could derive from TRBD1 or TRBD2 (6 bases each). V lost 7 bases and J lost 3, with 18 bases in between. Germline V gene data show CDR1 as LNHDA and CDR2 as SQIVND (reference sequence). The CDR3 runs to 15 residues. The CDR3 spells CASTRGGGGEETQYF. CDR3 bases: TGTGCCAGTACCAGGGGAGGCGGAGGGGAAGAGACCCAGTACTTC.

This chain's CDR3 is CASSKNPDGLNEKLFF. CDR3 sequence (DNA): TGTGCCAGTAGTAAAAATCCGGACGGTCTTAATGAAAAACTGTTTTTT. V usage is TRBV19 and J usage is TRBJ1-4, with unresolved D. CDR3 length: 16 amino acids. V was trimmed by 4 bases and J by 4 bases, leaving 16 bases between them. The V gene's germline CDR1 is LNHDA and CDR2 SQIVND (reference sequence).

This clone showed up just a few times. The genes are TRBV4-2 and TRBJ2-5; D gene unclear. Germline V CDR1 and CDR2: LGHNA, YNFKEQ. V was pared by 3 bases and J by 5 bases, with 16 bases between. The CDR3 has 15 amino acids. CDR3 residues: CASSQSFGLGETQYF. CDR3 DNA sequence: TGTGCCAGCAGCCAGTCGTTCGGGCTTGGGGAGACCCAGTACTTC.

The chain is built from TRBV27 and TRBJ2-5; D not resolved. The CDR3 totals 13 residues. From germline, CDR1 is MNHEY and CDR2 SMNVEV (reference sequence). V was trimmed by 6 bases and J by 2 bases, leaving 10 bases between them. Written as DNA, the CDR3 is TGTGCCAGCAGAACGACAAATCAAGAGACCCAGTACTTC. Translated: CASRTTNQETQYF.

The rearrangement uses TRBV7-9 and TRBJ1-3; tentatively, D is TRBD1 (6 bases). The CDR3 covers 14 residues. V was clipped by 5 bases and J by 8 bases, with 16 bases between them. Germline lookup yields CDR1 SEHNR and CDR2 FQNEAQ (reference sequence). The DNA of the CDR3 is TGTGCCAGCAGCCCTAATACAGGGTGGGACACCATATATTTT. Translated: CASSPNTGWDTIYF.

The V call is TRBV15, the J call TRBJ1-1; D gene uncertain. The V gene's germline CDR1 is LNHNV and CDR2 YYDKDF (reference sequence). Trimming removed 0 bases from V and 1 base from J, with 6 bases in between. CDR3 length equals 14 residues. The CDR3 loop reads CATSRDFENTEAFF. The CDR3 DNA is TGTGCCACCAGCAGAGATTTCGAGAACACTGAAGCTTTCTTT.

This chain uses TRBV5-1 with TRBJ2-3; D unresolved. This CDR3 contains 14 residues. Germline CDR1 SGHRS, CDR2 YFSETQ. V was trimmed by 6 bases and J by 0 bases, leaving 11 bases between them. The CDR3 loop reads CASMRSLSTDTQYF. In DNA form, the CDR3 reads TGCGCCAGCATGAGATCCCTTAGCACAGATACGCAGTATTTT.

This chain joins TRBV30 and TRBJ2-7; TRBD2 matches 8 bases. V lost 2 bases to trimming and J lost 5 bases; unmatched junction nucleotides: 11. This CDR3 is 15 amino acids long. From germline, CDR1 is GTSNPN and CDR2 SVGIG (reference sequence). The CDR3 DNA follows: TGTGCCTGGAGTAGGGCAGCGGGAGTAACCCACGAGCAGTACTTC. This codes for CAWSRAAGVTHEQYF.

The genes are TRBV5-8 and TRBJ1-4, with unresolved D. Germline lookup yields CDR1 SGHTS and CDR2 YDEGEE. Deletions cut 2 bases from V and 6 bases from J, with 11 bases between. CDR3 length equals 14 residues. CDR3 sequence: CASSFPRTYEKLFF. CDR3 nucleotides: TGTGCCAGCAGCTTCCCACGAACCTATGAAAAACTGTTTTTT.

The rearrangement links TRBV6-4 to TRBJ2-3, with a weak D call TRBD1 (6 bases). Looked up from germline, CDR1 is MRHNA and CDR2 is SNTAGT. The CDR3 totals 15 residues. Trimming removed 8 bases from V and 5 bases from J, with 20 bases in between. CDR3 coding DNA: TGTGCCAGCTCAGCGCAGGGTCAAGGGGGAGATACGCAGTATTTT. This codes for CASSAQGQGGDTQYF.

The J gene is TRBJ2-2, the V gene TRBV7-9; either TRBD1 or TRBD2 may supply D (5 bases each). The germline CDR1 and CDR2 sequences are SEHNR and FQNEAQ (reference sequence). The CDR3 runs 15 residues. Trimming left V 3 bases short and J 5 bases short, with 13 bases between. CDR3 loop: CASSFGQGRTGELFF. The DNA for the CDR3 is TGTGCCAGCAGCTTTGGTCAGGGACGAACCGGGGAGCTGTTTTTT.

The chain joins TRBV7-7 to TRBJ2-7; D is perhaps TRBD1 (6 bases). In germline, CDR1 is SSHAT, CDR2 FNYEAQ (reference sequence). The CDR3 runs 13 residues. The CDR3: CASARDTGDEQYF. The CDR3 DNA reads as TGTGCTAGCGCCCGGGACACTGGAGACGAGCAGTACTTC.

This chain connects TRBV5-1 to TRBJ1-1; TRBD1 might be the D (6 bases). The CDR3 is 13 residues long. Germline assignment: CDR1 SGHRS and CDR2 YFSETQ. The germline V and J ends were trimmed by 5 bases and 0 bases, with 8 bases remaining between them. CDR3 sequence reads: CASSRDMNTEAFF. The DNA for the CDR3 is TGCGCCAGCAGTCGGGACATGAACACTGAAGCTTTCTTT. The entire variable domain, with the rest obtained from reference TRBV5-1 and TRBJ1-1, is as follows: KAGVTQTPRYLIKTRGQQVTLSCSPISGHRSVSWYQQTPGQGLQFLFEYFSETQRNKGNFPGRFSGRQFSNSRSEMNVSTLELGDSALYLCASSRDMNTEAFFGQGTRLTVV.

The V and J genes are TRBV6-1 and TRBJ2-7; 7 nucleotides agree with TRBD1. V shed 11 bases, J shed 5 bases, and the junction held 12 bases outside the gene matches. CDR1 is MNHNS, CDR2 SASEGT, per germline. The CDR3 length is 13 residues. The CDR3 region is CAGQQGSRDEQYF. CDR3 in DNA: TGTGCCGGACAACAGGGGTCGCGTGACGAGCAGTACTTC.

The gene calls are TRBV5-6 and TRBJ2-7; 9 bases align to TRBD2. The V segment lost 0 bases and the J segment 5 bases; nucleotides outside the gene matches: 6. This CDR3 has 15 residues. CDR1 and CDR2 (germline): SGHDT, YYEEEE. Here the CDR3 DNA reads TGTGCCAGCAGCTTGGTTGCGGGAGGGCCCAACGAGCAGTACTTC. Protein product: CASSLVAGGPNEQYF.

This clone has a single count. The V gene is TRBV5-1, the J gene TRBJ1-3; D unclear. Germline CDR1 SGHRS, CDR2 YFSETQ. This CDR3 has 15 residues. V was pared by 0 bases and J by 0 bases, with 7 bases between. The CDR3 DNA sequence: TGCGCCAGCAGCTTGGACGGGAGCTCTGGAAACACCATATATTTT. Translation: CASSLDGSSGNTIYF.

The chain recombines TRBV11-2 with TRBJ2-1; 9 nucleotides align to TRBD2. This CDR3 is 15 amino acids long. Germline V lookup: CDR1 SGHAT, CDR2 FQNNGV. V was pared by 0 bases and J by 6 bases, with 3 bases of the junction left unmatched. The DNA of the CDR3 is TGTGCCAGCAGCTTAGATGCGGGAGGGCTCAATGAGCAGTTCTTC. Residues: CASSLDAGGLNEQFF.